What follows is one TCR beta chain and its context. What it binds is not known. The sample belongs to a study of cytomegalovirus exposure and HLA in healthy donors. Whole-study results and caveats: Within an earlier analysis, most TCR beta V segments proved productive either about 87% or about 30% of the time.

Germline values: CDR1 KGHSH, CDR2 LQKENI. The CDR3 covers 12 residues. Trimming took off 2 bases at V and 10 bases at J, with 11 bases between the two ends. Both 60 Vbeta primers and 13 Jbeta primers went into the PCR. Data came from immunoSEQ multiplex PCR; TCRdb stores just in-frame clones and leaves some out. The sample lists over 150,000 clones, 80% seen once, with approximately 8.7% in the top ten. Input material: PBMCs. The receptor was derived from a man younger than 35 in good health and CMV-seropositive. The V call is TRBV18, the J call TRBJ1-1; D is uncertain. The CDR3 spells CASSPEEGGAFF. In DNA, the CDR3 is TGTGCCAGCTCACCAGAGGAGGGAGGAGCTTTCTTT.